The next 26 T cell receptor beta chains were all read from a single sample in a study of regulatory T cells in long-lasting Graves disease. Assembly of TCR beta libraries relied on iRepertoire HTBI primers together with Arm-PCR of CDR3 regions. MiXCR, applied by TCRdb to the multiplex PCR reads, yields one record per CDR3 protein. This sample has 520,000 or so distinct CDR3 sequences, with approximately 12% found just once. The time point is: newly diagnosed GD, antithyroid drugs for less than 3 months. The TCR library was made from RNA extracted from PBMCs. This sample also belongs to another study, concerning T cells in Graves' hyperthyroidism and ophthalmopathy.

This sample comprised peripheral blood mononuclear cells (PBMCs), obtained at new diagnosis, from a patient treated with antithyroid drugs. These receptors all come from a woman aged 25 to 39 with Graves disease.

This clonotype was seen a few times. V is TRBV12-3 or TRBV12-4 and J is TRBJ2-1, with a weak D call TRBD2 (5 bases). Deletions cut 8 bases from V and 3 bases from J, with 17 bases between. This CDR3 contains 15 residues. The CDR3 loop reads CASGNGLPDYNEQFF. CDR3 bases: TGTGCCAGCGGTAACGGACTCCCGGACTACAATGAGCAGTTCTTC.

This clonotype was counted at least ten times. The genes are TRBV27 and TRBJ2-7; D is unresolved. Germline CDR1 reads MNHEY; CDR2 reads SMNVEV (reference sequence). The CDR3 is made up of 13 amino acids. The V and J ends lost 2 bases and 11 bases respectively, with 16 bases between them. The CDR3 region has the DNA TGTGCCAGCAGTTTAGCGCCTTACTACGTGGAGTACTTC. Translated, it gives CASSLAPYYVEYF.

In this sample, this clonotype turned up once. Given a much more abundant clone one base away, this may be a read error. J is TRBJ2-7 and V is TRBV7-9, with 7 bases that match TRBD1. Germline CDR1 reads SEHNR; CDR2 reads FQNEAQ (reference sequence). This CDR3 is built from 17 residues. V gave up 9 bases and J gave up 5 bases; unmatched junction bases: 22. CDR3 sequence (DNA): TGTGCCAGTGAACCAACCTCTACCGGGACAGTGGGAGACGAGCAGTACTTC. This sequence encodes CASEPTSTGTVGDEQYF. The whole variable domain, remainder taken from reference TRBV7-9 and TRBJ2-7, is DTGVSQNPRHKITKRGQNVTFRCDPISEHNRLYWYRQTLGQGPEFLTYFQNEAQLEKSRLLSDRFSAERPKGSFSTLEIQRTEQGDSAMYLCASEPTSTGTVGDEQYFGPGTRLTVT.

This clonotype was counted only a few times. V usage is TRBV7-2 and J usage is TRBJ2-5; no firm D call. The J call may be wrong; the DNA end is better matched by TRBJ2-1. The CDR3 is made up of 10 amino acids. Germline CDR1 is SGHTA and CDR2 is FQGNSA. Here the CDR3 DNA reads TGTGCCAGCAGCTTAGGGCCTCAGTTCTTC. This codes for CASSLGPQFF.

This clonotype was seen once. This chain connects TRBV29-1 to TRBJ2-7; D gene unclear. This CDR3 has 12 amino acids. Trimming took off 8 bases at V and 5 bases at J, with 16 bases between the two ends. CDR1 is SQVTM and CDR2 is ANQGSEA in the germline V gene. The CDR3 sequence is CSILVRLDEQYF. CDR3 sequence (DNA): TGCAGCATATTGGTCAGGCTAGACGAGCAGTACTTC.

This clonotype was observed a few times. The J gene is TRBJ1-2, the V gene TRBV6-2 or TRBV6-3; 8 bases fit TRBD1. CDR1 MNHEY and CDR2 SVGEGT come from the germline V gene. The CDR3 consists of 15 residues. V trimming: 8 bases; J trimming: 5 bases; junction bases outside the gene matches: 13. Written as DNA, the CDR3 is TGTGCCAGCGCCCGACTAGGGACAGGAGGGTATGGCTACACCTTC. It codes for CASARLGTGGYGYTF.

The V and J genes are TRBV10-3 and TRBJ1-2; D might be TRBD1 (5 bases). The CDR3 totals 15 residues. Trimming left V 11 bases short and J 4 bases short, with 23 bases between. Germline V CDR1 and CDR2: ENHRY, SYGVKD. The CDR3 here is CAPKRWNRLRYGYTF. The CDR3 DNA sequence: TGTGCCCCCAAACGCTGGAACAGGCTACGCTATGGCTACACCTTC.

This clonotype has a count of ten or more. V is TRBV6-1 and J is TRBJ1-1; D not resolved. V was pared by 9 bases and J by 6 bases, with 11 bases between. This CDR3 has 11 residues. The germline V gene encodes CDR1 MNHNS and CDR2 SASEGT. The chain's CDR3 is CASRRDAEAFF. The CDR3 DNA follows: TGTGCCAGTAGGAGGGATGCTGAAGCTTTCTTT.

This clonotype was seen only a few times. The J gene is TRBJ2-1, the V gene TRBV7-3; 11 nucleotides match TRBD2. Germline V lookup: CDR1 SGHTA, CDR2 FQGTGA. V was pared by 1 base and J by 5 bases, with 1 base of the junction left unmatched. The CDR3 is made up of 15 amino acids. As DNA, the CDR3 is TGTGCCAGCAGCTTAAGACTAGCGGGAAACAATGAGCAGTTCTTC. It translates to CASSLRLAGNNEQFF.

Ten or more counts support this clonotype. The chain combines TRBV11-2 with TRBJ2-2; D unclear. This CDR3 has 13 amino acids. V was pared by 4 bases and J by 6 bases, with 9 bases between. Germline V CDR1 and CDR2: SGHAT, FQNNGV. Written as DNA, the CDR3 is TGTGCCAGCAGCTCGGCCCCTTCCGGGGAGCTGTTTTTT. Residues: CASSSAPSGELFF.

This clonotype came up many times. CDR3 protein: CACTETSGRGATQYF. The CDR3 nucleotides are TGTGCCTGCACGGAGACTAGCGGGAGGGGAGCTACGCAGTATTTT. The chain employs TRBV30 and TRBJ2-3, with TRBD2 matching 14 bases. The V gene's germline CDR1 is GTSNPN and CDR2 SVGIG (reference sequence). The CDR3 has 15 residues. After removal of 6 bases from V and 8 bases from J, the junction contained 10 bases not matched to a gene.

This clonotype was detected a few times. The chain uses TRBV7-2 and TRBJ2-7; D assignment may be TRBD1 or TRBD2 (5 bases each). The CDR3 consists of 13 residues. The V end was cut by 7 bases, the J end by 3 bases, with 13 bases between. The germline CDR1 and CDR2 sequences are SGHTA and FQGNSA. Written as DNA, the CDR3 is TGTGCCAGCAAACCAGGGAGCTACTACGAGCAGTACTTC. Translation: CASKPGSYYEQYF.

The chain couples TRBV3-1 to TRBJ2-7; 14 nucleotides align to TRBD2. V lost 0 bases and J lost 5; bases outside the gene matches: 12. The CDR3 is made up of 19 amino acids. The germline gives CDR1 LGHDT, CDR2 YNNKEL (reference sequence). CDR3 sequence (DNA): TGTGCCAGCAGCCAAGACCTCCCGACTAGCGGGAGGGCCGAGAACGAGCAGTACTTC. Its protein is CASSQDLPTSGRAENEQYF.

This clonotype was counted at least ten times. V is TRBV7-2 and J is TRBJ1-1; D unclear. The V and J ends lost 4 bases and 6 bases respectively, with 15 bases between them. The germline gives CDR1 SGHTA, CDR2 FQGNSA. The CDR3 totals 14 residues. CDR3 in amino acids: CASSSILGGAEAFF. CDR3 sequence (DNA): TGTGCCAGCAGCTCAATCTTGGGAGGCGCTGAAGCTTTCTTT.

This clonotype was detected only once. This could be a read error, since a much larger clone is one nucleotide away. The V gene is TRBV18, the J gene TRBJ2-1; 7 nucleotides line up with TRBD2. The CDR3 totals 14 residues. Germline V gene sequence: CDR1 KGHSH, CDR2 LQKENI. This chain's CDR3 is CACSPRLAENEQFF. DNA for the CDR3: TGTGCCTGCTCACCAAGACTAGCCGAGAATGAGCAGTTCTTC.

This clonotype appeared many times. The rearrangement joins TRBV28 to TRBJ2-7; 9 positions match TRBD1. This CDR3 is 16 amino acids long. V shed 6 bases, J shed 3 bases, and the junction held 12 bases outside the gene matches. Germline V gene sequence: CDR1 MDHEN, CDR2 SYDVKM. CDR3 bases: TGTGCCAGCAGCTTTAACTACGCGGGACAGGGCTACGAGCAGTACTTC. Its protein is CASSFNYAGQGYEQYF. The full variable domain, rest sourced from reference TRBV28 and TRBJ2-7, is DVKVTQSSRYLVKRTGEKVFLECVQDMDHENMFWYRQDPGLGLRLIYFSYDVKMKEKGDIPEGYSVSREKKERFSLILESASTNQTSMYLCASSFNYAGQGYEQYFGPGTRLTVT.

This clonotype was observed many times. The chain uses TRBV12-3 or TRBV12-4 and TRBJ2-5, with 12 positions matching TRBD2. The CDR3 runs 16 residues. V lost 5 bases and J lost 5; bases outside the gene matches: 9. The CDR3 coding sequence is TGTGCCAGCAGTCTCGATCGACTAGCGGGAGTGGAGACCCAGTACTTC. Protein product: CASSLDRLAGVETQYF.

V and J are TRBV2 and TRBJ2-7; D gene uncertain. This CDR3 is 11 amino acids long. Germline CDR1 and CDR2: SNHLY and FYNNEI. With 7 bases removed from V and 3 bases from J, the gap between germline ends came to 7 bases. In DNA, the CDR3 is TGTGCCAGCAAACCTAACTACGAGCAGTACTTC. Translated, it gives CASKPNYEQYF.

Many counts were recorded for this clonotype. CDR3 sequence reads: CASRKRGQKNEKLFF. The CDR3 DNA reads as TGTGCCAGCAGGAAAAGGGGACAGAAAAATGAAAAACTGTTTTTT. The chain employs TRBV2 and TRBJ1-4; 7 bases fit TRBD1. Per the germline V gene, CDR1 is SNHLY and CDR2 is FYNNEI. V lost 6 bases to trimming and J lost 5 bases; unmatched junction nucleotides: 9. This CDR3 is built from 15 residues.

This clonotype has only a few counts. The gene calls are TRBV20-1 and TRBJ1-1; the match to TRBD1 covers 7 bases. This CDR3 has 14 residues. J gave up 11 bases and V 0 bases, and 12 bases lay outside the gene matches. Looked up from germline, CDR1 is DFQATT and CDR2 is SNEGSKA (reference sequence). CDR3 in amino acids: CSAREHRGANRAFF. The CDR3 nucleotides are TGCAGTGCTAGAGAACACAGGGGTGCTAATCGGGCTTTCTTT.

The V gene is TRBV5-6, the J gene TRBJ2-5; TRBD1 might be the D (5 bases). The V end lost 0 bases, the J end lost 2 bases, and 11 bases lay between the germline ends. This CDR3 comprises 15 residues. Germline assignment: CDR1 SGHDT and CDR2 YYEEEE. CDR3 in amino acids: CASSLGQYRQETQYF. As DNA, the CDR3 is TGTGCCAGCAGCTTGGGACAGTACCGTCAAGAGACCCAGTACTTC.

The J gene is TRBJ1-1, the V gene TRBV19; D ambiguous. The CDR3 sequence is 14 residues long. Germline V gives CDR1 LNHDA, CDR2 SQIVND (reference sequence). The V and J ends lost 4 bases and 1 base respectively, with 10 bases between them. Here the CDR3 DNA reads TGTGCCAGTAGTAAGGGAGGACGGAACACTGAAGCTTTCTTT. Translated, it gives CASSKGGRNTEAFF.

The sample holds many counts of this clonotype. CDR3 residues: CASRLPWGEYNEQFF. The CDR3 DNA reads as TGTGCCAGCAGATTACCCTGGGGCGAGTACAATGAGCAGTTCTTC. The chain carries TRBV28 and TRBJ2-1, with a weak D call TRBD1 (5 bases). The CDR3 totals 15 residues. Trimming removed 6 bases at V and 4 bases at J, with 16 bases between. CDR1 is MDHEN, CDR2 SYDVKM, per germline.

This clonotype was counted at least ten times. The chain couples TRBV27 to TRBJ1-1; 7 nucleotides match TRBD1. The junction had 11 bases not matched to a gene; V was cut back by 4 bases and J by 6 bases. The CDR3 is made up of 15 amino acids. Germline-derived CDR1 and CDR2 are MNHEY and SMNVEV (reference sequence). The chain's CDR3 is CASSSLRGHHAEAFF. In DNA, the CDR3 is TGTGCCAGCAGTTCCTTAAGGGGGCATCATGCTGAAGCTTTCTTT.

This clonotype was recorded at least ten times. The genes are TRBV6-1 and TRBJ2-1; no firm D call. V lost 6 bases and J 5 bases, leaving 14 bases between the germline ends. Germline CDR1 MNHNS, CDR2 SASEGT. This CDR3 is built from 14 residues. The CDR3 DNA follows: TGTGCCAGCAGCTCCCGCCCCTTAGACAATGAGCAGTTCTTC. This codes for CASSSRPLDNEQFF.

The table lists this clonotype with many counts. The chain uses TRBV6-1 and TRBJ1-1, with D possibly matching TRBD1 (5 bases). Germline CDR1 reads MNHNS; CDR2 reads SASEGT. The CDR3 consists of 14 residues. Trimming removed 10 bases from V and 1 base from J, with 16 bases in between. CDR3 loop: CAIKPGPQNTEAFF. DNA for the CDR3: TGTGCCATCAAACCGGGACCCCAGAACACTGAAGCTTTCTTT.